Listed here are 20 T cell receptor beta chains from one sample, sequenced in a study of tumor and adjacent non-tumor tissue in lung cancer. A modified ARM-PCR protocol with three rounds of nested PCR amplified TCRbeta. TCRdb itself ran the multiplex PCR reads through MiXCR, one entry per CDR3 protein. Of around 74,000 distinct CDR3 sequences in the sample, roughly 70% were seen once. No cell sorting was done before RNA was extracted from the tissue. More than 3 cm separated this lung sample from the edge of the tumor. Material for sequencing was distant non-tumor lung tissue. These receptors were taken from a woman between 50 and 59 years old with non-small cell lung cancer.

The rearrangement uses TRBV30 and TRBJ1-1; D remains unclear. This CDR3 is 11 amino acids long. V gave up 4 bases and J gave up 10 bases, with 13 bases separating them. Looked up from germline, CDR1 is GTSNPN and CDR2 is SVGIG (reference sequence). CDR3 protein: CAWITRRGAFF. The CDR3 coding sequence is TGTGCCTGGATTACCAGAAGAGGAGCTTTCTTT.

To note about this clonotype: The junction departs from germline at one end; a sequencing error may be responsible. The V and J genes are TRBV20-1 and TRBJ1-1; D is uncertain. The CDR3 consists of 11 residues. Germline V gives CDR1 DFQATT, CDR2 SNEGSKA (reference sequence). As DNA, the CDR3 is TGCAATGCTAGTCAGGAGACTGAAGCTTTCTTT. Translation gives CNASQETEAFF.

Worth noting for this clonotype: The junction departs from the called germline gene at one end, perhaps through a read error. CDR3 coding DNA: TGTGGCACCAGTGATTTGCCTAGCGGGAGAGGGACCGGGGAGATGTTTTTT. This encodes CGTSDLPSGRGTGEMFF. This chain connects TRBV24-1 to TRBJ2-2; 10 bases are a match to TRBD2. Germline CDR1 KGHDR, CDR2 SFDVKD. CDR3 length equals 17 residues.

To note about this clonotype: An end of the junction does not agree with germline; a read error may underlie this. The rearrangement joins TRBV7-9 to TRBJ1-1; D call uncertain. The CDR3 covers 16 residues. Germline loops: CDR1 SEHNR, CDR2 FQNEAQ (reference sequence). The CDR3 here is CASSPVRGFMKTEAFF. The CDR3 DNA reads TGTGCCAGCAGCCCCGTCAGAGGGTTCATGAAGACTGAAGCTTTCTTC.

The sample holds many counts of this clonotype. The V call is TRBV12-3 or TRBV12-4, the J call TRBJ2-5; D uncertain. Trimming cost V 11 bases and J 1 base, with 8 bases left between them. This CDR3 has 11 amino acids. The CDR3 nucleotides read TGTGCCTCCCGGACCCAAGAGACCCAGTACTTC. This gives the protein CASRTQETQYF.

Notes on this clonotype: A much larger clone differs by one base, so this may be a read error. The chain employs TRBV28 and TRBJ1-1; 7 bases are a match to TRBD1. Germline V CDR1 and CDR2: MDHEN, SYDVKM. This CDR3 contains 16 residues. Here the CDR3 reads CASSDNRQGRYTDAFF. The CDR3 nucleotides are TGTGCCAGCAGTGATAATCGACAGGGACGGTACACTGATGCTTTCTTT.

This clonotype showed up many times. At one boundary the junction diverges from the germline segment, which might be a read error. The chain recombines TRBV4-1 with TRBJ2-7; D is possibly TRBD1 (5 bases). The CDR3 has 16 amino acids. Germline V gene sequence: CDR1 MGHRA, CDR2 YSYEKL. In nucleotides, the CDR3 is TGCGCCAGCAGCCAAGAGGTCAGGGTAAGCTCCTGCGAGCAGTACTTC. Protein product: CASSQEVRVSSCEQYF.

As concerns this clonotype: An end of the junction does not agree with germline; a read error may underlie this. The chain joins TRBV24-1 to TRBJ2-1; 11 nucleotides align to TRBD1. The CDR3 length is 16 residues. Germline CDR1 and CDR2: KGHDR and SFDVKD. DNA of the CDR3: TGTACCACCAGTGATTTAGGGACAGGGGGAAGGAATGAGCAGTTCTTC. Its translation: CTTSDLGTGGRNEQFF.

Concerning this clonotype: One junction end disagrees with the germline gene, perhaps due to a read error. V is TRBV20-1 and J is TRBJ1-2; D gene unclear. Germline V gene data show CDR1 as DFQATT and CDR2 as SNEGSKA (reference sequence). There are 15 residues in the CDR3. Here the CDR3 DNA reads TGCAGTGCCATATTGTTGGAAGTGGGGTACTATGGCTACACGTTC. This gives the protein CSAILLEVGYYGYTF.

Remarks on this clonotype: Its ends do not fully match the called genes, so a read error is possible. The chain employs TRBV12-3 or TRBV12-4 and TRBJ2-1, with a weak D call TRBD2 (5 bases). This CDR3 has 16 amino acids. CDR3 protein: CAGSLESLLAYNEQFF. CDR3 in DNA: TGTGCCGGCAGTTTGGAATCACTCCTAGCATACAATGAGCAGTTCTTC.

As to this clonotype: A much larger clone differs by one base, so this may be a read error. The chain links TRBV10-2 to TRBJ2-5; weak D call: TRBD2 (5 bases). The V and J ends lost 4 bases and 4 bases respectively, with 13 bases between them. The V gene's germline CDR1 is WSHSY and CDR2 SAAADI. The CDR3 totals 14 residues. DNA for the CDR3: TGCGCCAGCAGTGCGAGGAGGCTACGAGAGACCCAGTACTTC. It is translated as CASSARRLRETQYF.

This clonotype was counted ten times or more. This chain uses TRBV6-2 or TRBV6-3 with TRBJ2-3; possibly TRBD2 for D (7 bases). Trimming pared 6 bases from V and 2 bases from J, leaving 15 bases between. Germline values: CDR1 MNHEY, CDR2 SVGEGT. The CDR3 covers 15 residues. The CDR3 loop is CASRSPGGHTDTQYF. The CDR3 DNA sequence: TGTGCCAGCAGGAGCCCGGGGGGCCACACAGATACGCAGTATTTT.

This clonotype was seen once. The junction and the germline gene differ at one end; a read error may be behind it. The chain recombines TRBV20-1 with TRBJ2-7; the D is unclear. CDR1 and CDR2 from the germline V gene are DFQATT and SNEGSKA (reference sequence). The CDR3 has 13 residues. The CDR3 sequence: CSAESRRYYEEYF. In DNA, the CDR3 is TGCAGTGCCGAGTCCCGGCGGTACTACGAGGAGTACTTC.

Concerning this clonotype itself: A much larger clonotype is one base distant, so this may be a read error. The gene calls are TRBV5-4 and TRBJ2-3; no clear D. This CDR3 has 12 residues. Germline V CDR1 and CDR2: SGHNT, YYREEE (reference sequence). This CDR3 is CANSLFLDTQYF. DNA for the CDR3: TGTGCCAACAGCTTGTTCTTAGATACGCAGTATTTT.

The J gene is TRBJ1-5, the V gene TRBV20-1; 9 bases line up with TRBD1. V lost 7 bases to trimming and J lost 5 bases; unmatched junction nucleotides: 9. This CDR3 is 14 amino acids long. In germline, CDR1 is DFQATT, CDR2 SNEGSKA (reference sequence). CDR3 DNA: TGCAGTGGGTCCGGGACAGGGTGGGATCAGCCCCAGCATTTT. It translates to CSGSGTGWDQPQHF.

On this clonotype: This may be a read error, as it is one base from a much larger clone. The chain carries TRBV29-1 and TRBJ2-3; D gene ambiguous. The length of the CDR3 is 13 residues. Germline V gives CDR1 SQVTM, CDR2 ANQGSEA. Trimming pared 4 bases from V and 2 bases from J, leaving 10 bases between. CDR3 in DNA: TGCAGCGTTGTTTTGAGAAACACAGATACGCAGTATTTT. Translating gives CSVVLRNTDTQYF.

This clonotype was observed at least ten times. This chain joins TRBV4-2 and TRBJ1-1, with D uncertain. CDR1 and CDR2 (germline): LGHNA, YNFKEQ. CDR3 length: 11 amino acids. The V end was cut by 2 bases, the J end by 2 bases, with 0 bases between. CDR3 protein: CASSQNTEAFF. The CDR3 DNA reads TGTGCCAGCAGCCAAAACACTGAAGCTTTCTTT.

Turning to this clonotype: With a much larger clone just one base away, this may be a read error. Because the CDR3's place on the DNA is in doubt, the DNA is left out and the CDR3 is given as listed by TCRdb. The rearrangement uses TRBV6-5 and TRBJ2-7; TRBD2 is taken as the D call from the table, unchecked against the DNA. Germline CDR1 and CDR2: MNHEY and SVGAGI. The CDR3 is made up of 12 amino acids, end residues included. CDR3 sequence: CASSGRLHQQYF.

In the case of this clonotype: Mismatch with germline at one junction end may stem from a read error. The chain uses TRBV13 and TRBJ1-1, with 10 bases fitting TRBD1. The CDR3 has 16 residues. CDR1 PRHDT and CDR2 FYEKMQ come from the germline V gene (reference sequence). CDR3 region: CASSLGWTGGNTETFF. The CDR3 bases are TGTGCTAGCAGCTTAGGATGGACAGGGGGAAACACTGAAACTTTCTTT. The whole variable domain, filled in from reference TRBV13 and TRBJ1-1, reads AAGVIQSPRHLIKEKRETATLKCYPIPRHDTVYWYQQGPGQDPQFLISFYEKMQSDKGSIPDRFSAQQFSDYHSELNMSSLELGDSALYFCASSLGWTGGNTETFFGQGTRLTVV.

The rearrangement uses TRBV11-2 and TRBJ2-5; 10 bases line up with TRBD1. In germline, CDR1 is SGHAT, CDR2 FQNNGV. The CDR3 totals 15 residues. CDR3 DNA: TGTGACAACAGCTTAGATCAGGGACAGGGGAAGACCCAGTACTTC. Protein product: CDNSLDQGQGKTQYF.